These 6 T cell receptor beta chains came from one sample sequenced in a study of T cell responses to AZD1222 COVID-19 vaccine. The data were produced by immunoSEQ multiplex PCR, yet TCRdb's version contains in-frame clones alone and is incomplete. Of under 200,000 clones listed, around 86% are singletons. Specimen: peripheral blood, collected on day 0 of MenACWY control vaccination. Source of these receptors: an adult in good health.

The chain uses TRBV5-5 and TRBJ1-5; D gene uncertain. The CDR3 totals 13 residues. Trimming took 3 bases from V and 6 from J, leaving 10 bases between them. Germline V gene lookup returns CDR1 SGHKS and CDR2 YYEKEE (reference sequence). This chain's CDR3 is CASSSVGSQPQHF. As DNA, the CDR3 is TGTGCCAGCAGCTCGGTAGGGAGTCAGCCCCAGCATTTT. Complete variable domain (other parts from reference TRBV5-5 and TRBJ1-5): DAGVTQSPTHLIKTRGQQVTLRCSPISGHKSVSWYQQVLGQGPQFIFQYYEKEERGRGNFPDRFSARQFPNYSSELNVNALLLGDSALYLCASSSVGSQPQHFGDGTRLSIL.

J is TRBJ2-7 and V is TRBV6-5, with 7 bases matching TRBD1. V was clipped by 7 bases and J by 3 bases; unmatched bases: 9. Germline-derived CDR1 and CDR2 are MNHEY and SVGAGI. This CDR3 spans 14 amino acids. Here the CDR3 DNA reads TGTGCCAGCACCAAGGGTCCAGGGGGCTACGAGCAGTACTTC. Translating it yields CASTKGPGGYEQYF.

The chain combines TRBV3-1 (or the pseudogene TRBV3-2) with TRBJ1-3; no definite D call. CDR3 length equals 14 residues. Trimming left V 3 bases short and J 4 bases short, with 10 bases between. The V gene's germline CDR1 is LGHDT and CDR2 YNNKEL (reference sequence). The CDR3 DNA follows: TGTGCCAGCAGCCAGCCCACCAGAGGAAACACCATATATTTT. This encodes CASSQPTRGNTIYF.

The chain combines TRBV5-4 with TRBJ1-5; D call uncertain. Germline V CDR1 and CDR2: SGHNT, YYREEE (reference sequence). This CDR3 contains 14 residues. V was clipped by 0 bases and J by 3 bases, with 7 bases between them. The DNA for the CDR3 is TGTGCCAGCAGCTTGGGCGGAAACAATCAGCCCCAGCATTTT. Amino acids: CASSLGGNNQPQHF.

This chain uses TRBV18 with TRBJ2-1; 8 nucleotides align to TRBD2. Germline CDR1 is KGHSH and CDR2 is LQKENI. The CDR3 runs to 16 residues. With 4 bases clipped from V and 0 bases from J, the junction kept 5 bases outside the gene matches. Here the CDR3 DNA reads TGTGCCAGCTCACTGAGCGGGGGAAGCTCCTACAATGAGCAGTTCTTC. This gives the protein CASSLSGGSSYNEQFF.

V gene TRBV6-5 combines with J gene TRBJ1-4, with 9 bases identical to TRBD1. J lost 8 bases, V lost 8 bases, and 9 bases had no gene match. This CDR3 is built from 14 residues. Germline V gives CDR1 MNHEY, CDR2 SVGAGI. CDR3: CASRGTGRQEKLFF. The CDR3 nucleotides read TGTGCCAGCCGAGGGACAGGGCGGCAAGAAAAACTGTTTTTT.